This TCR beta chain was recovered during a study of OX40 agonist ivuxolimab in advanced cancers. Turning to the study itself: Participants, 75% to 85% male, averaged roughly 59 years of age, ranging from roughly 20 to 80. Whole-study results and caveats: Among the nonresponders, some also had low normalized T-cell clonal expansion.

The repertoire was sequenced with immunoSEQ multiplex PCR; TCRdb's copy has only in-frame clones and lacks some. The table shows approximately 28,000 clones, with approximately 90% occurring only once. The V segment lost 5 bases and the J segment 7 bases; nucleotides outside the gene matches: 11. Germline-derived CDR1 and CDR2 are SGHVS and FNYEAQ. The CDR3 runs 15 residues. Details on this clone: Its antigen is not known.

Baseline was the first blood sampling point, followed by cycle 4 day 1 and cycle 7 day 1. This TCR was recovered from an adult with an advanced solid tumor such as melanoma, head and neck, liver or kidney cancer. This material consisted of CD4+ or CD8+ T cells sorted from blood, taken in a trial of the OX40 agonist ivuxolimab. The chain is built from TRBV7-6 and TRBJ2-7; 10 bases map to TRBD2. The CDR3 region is CASSTASGGLGEQYF. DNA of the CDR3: TGTGCCAGCAGCACGGCTAGCGGGGGCCTGGGGGAGCAGTACTTC.